The 22 T cell receptor beta chains below were found in one sample sequenced in a study of shared clonotypes between healthy human individuals. The data were produced by immunoSEQ multiplex PCR, yet TCRdb's version contains in-frame clones alone and is incomplete. Altogether roughly 2.5 million clones are present, 90% to 95% being singletons, with the ten largest covering about 0.13%. The sample consisted of naive CD4+ T cells sorted from blood. As to subset: CD45RA+ positively selected. The receptors stem from a man aged 18 to 30 in good health.

The chain recombines TRBV29-1 with TRBJ2-7; a possible D gene is TRBD1 (6 bases). Germline loops: CDR1 SQVTM, CDR2 ANQGSEA. V lost 2 bases and J 0 bases, leaving 11 bases between the germline ends. The CDR3 length is 14 residues. CDR3: CSVESGVGSYEQYF. The DNA of the CDR3 is TGCAGCGTTGAATCAGGGGTGGGCTCCTACGAGCAGTACTTC.

The CDR3 loop is CAISELAGVPGEQFF. The CDR3, as DNA: TGTGCCATCAGTGAACTAGCGGGAGTCCCCGGAGAGCAGTTCTTC. The chain combines TRBV10-3 with TRBJ2-1, with TRBD2 matching over 11 bases. The J segment lost 10 bases and the V segment lost 3 bases, leaving 8 bases of the junction unmatched. Germline V gene sequence: CDR1 ENHRY, CDR2 SYGVKD. This CDR3 contains 15 residues.

In its sample, this clone was seen once. At one end, the junction sequence differs from germline, possibly due to a read error. The gene calls are TRBV7-7 and TRBJ2-5, with 9 nucleotides matching TRBD2. CDR3 length: 16 residues. Looked up from germline, CDR1 is SSHAT and CDR2 is FNYEAQ (reference sequence). CDR3 in amino acids: CASSPLWAGGRETQYF. CDR3 DNA sequence: TGTGCTAGCAGCCCTCTTTGGGCGGGAGGGAGGGAGACCCAGTACTTC.

This chain connects TRBV23-1 to TRBJ2-7; D unresolved. TRBV23-1 counts as an open reading frame of uncertain function. V was cut by 0 bases and J by 6 bases, with 9 bases left in between. This CDR3 has 13 residues. This CDR3 is CASSQSWKLEQYF. The DNA of the CDR3 is TGCGCCAGCAGTCAATCGTGGAAGCTCGAGCAGTACTTC.

The chain employs TRBV4-3 and TRBJ2-1; unclear D gene. This CDR3 contains 16 residues. Trimming cost V 1 base and J 2 bases, with 12 bases left between them. The germline CDR1 and CDR2 sequences are LGHNA and YSLEER. CDR3 loop: CASSQGFTPPYNEQFF. CDR3 bases: TGCGCCAGCAGCCAAGGTTTCACTCCTCCCTACAATGAGCAGTTCTTC.

V is TRBV5-1 and J is TRBJ2-3, with a tentative D call TRBD2 (6 bases). Deletions cut 4 bases from V and 4 bases from J, with 16 bases between. The germline V gene encodes CDR1 SGHRS and CDR2 YFSETQ. This CDR3 contains 15 residues. In nucleotides, the CDR3 is TGCGCCAGCAGCCCCCTCGGGGGACGGGCAGATACGCAGTATTTT. Translating gives CASSPLGGRADTQYF.

The J gene is TRBJ2-7, the V gene TRBV7-2, with TRBD1 matching over 8 bases. The CDR3 totals 13 residues. Germline V CDR1 and CDR2: SGHTA, FQGNSA. With V trimmed by 5 bases and J by 7 bases, 7 bases remained unmatched. The CDR3 sequence: CASSARQGTEQYF. The CDR3 nucleotides read TGTGCCAGCAGCGCCCGACAGGGGACAGAGCAGTACTTC.

This clone was recorded once. The chain employs TRBV6-6 and TRBJ1-1; D gene unclear. This CDR3 region has 13 residues. Trimming took off 2 bases at V and 7 bases at J, with 11 bases between the two ends. CDR1 is MNHNY and CDR2 is SVGAGI in the germline V gene (reference sequence). The CDR3 sequence: CASSYSSGLEAFF. CDR3 DNA: TGTGCCAGCAGTTACAGCTCGGGCCTTGAAGCTTTCTTT.

To note about this clone: Other DNA variants within this sample encode the same CDR3. The rearrangement joins TRBV20-1 to TRBJ2-3; D is ambiguous. Germline V gene sequence: CDR1 DFQATT, CDR2 SNEGSKA (reference sequence). The CDR3 length is 10 residues. V shed 0 bases and J shed 6 bases, with 1 base lying between them. CDR3 sequence (DNA): TGCAGTGCTAGAGACGATACGCAGTATTTT. Amino acid sequence: CSARDDTQYF.

V is TRBV27 and J is TRBJ1-5; the D is unclear. Germline CDR1 and CDR2: MNHEY and SMNVEV (reference sequence). This CDR3 region has 14 residues. V was shortened by 4 bases and J by 0 bases, with 7 bases between the two germline ends. CDR3 amino acids: CASSYQYSNQPQHF. DNA of the CDR3: TGTGCCAGCAGTTATCAGTATAGCAATCAGCCCCAGCATTTT.

This chain uses TRBV6-5 with TRBJ1-6; TRBD1 is a possible D gene (5 bases). Trimming removed 4 bases at V and 14 bases at J, with 12 bases between. The CDR3 is 12 residues long. The germline CDR1 and CDR2 sequences are MNHEY and SVGAGI. The CDR3 bases are TGTGCCAGCAGTTTCACTCAAGGGGCCCTCCACTTT. This encodes CASSFTQGALHF.

The chain is built from TRBV27 and TRBJ1-2; D might be TRBD1 (5 bases). The V gene's germline CDR1 is MNHEY and CDR2 SMNVEV (reference sequence). V lost 6 bases, J lost 0 bases, and 14 bases lay in between. This CDR3 has 15 residues. CDR3 in amino acids: CASRGVGGSNYGYTF. CDR3 DNA: TGTGCCAGCAGAGGGGTTGGGGGGTCTAACTATGGCTACACCTTC.

The CDR3 loop is CATVGPDGKNIQYF. In nucleotides, the CDR3 is TGTGCCACCGTTGGCCCGGACGGGAAAAACATTCAGTACTTC. The chain is built from TRBV19 and TRBJ2-4; D ambiguous. The CDR3 covers 14 residues. V lost 10 bases and J lost 4, with 17 bases in between. In germline, CDR1 is LNHDA, CDR2 SQIVND (reference sequence).

About this clone: Other nucleotide sequences from this sample produce the same CDR3. The gene calls are TRBV5-1 and TRBJ2-5; no clear D gene. This CDR3 is built from 14 residues. V was shortened by 0 bases and J by 0 bases, with 6 bases between the two germline ends. Looked up from germline, CDR1 is SGHRS and CDR2 is YFSETQ. CDR3 nucleotide sequence: TGCGCCAGCAGCTTGGGTGGGTACCAAGAGACCCAGTACTTC. Its translation is CASSLGGYQETQYF.

The V call is TRBV5-8, the J call TRBJ2-3; 11 positions agree with TRBD2. CDR1 and CDR2 (germline): SGHTS, YDEGEE. Trimming took 0 bases from V and 1 from J; bases not matched to a gene: 1. This CDR3 has 16 amino acids. The DNA for the CDR3 is TGTGCCAGCAGCTTGGGACTAGCGGGACGCACAGATACGCAGTATTTT. As protein: CASSLGLAGRTDTQYF.

This chain connects TRBV28 to TRBJ1-3; 7 nucleotides line up with TRBD1. Germline CDR1 and CDR2: MDHEN and SYDVKM. V lost 5 bases to trimming and J lost 3 bases; unmatched junction nucleotides: 7. The CDR3 spans 15 residues. CDR3 nucleotide sequence: TGTGCCAGCAGTCGTACAGGGGATAGTGGAAACACCATATATTTT. It translates to CASSRTGDSGNTIYF. The variable domain in full, with the rest retrieved from reference TRBV28 and TRBJ1-3, is DVKVTQSSRYLVKRTGEKVFLECVQDMDHENMFWYRQDPGLGLRLIYFSYDVKMKEKGDIPEGYSVSREKKERFSLILESASTNQTSMYLCASSRTGDSGNTIYFGEGSWLTVV.

This chain connects TRBV30 to TRBJ1-2; D not certain. CDR1 and CDR2 (germline): GTSNPN, SVGIG (reference sequence). This CDR3 is 12 amino acids long. V was cut by 3 bases and J by 4 bases, with 9 bases left in between. The CDR3 region is CAWRNTGYGYTF. The CDR3 DNA reads TGTGCCTGGAGGAATACGGGCTATGGCTACACCTTC.

A note on this clone: This specimen includes other DNA sequences encoding the same CDR3. The genes are TRBV2 and TRBJ2-3; no clear D. Per the germline V gene, CDR1 is SNHLY and CDR2 is FYNNEI. V was pared by 5 bases and J by 2 bases, with 5 bases between. The CDR3 totals 12 residues. CDR3 DNA: TGTGCCAGCAGTACGGACACAGATACGCAGTATTTT. It is translated as CASSTDTDTQYF.

The V call is TRBV19, the J call TRBJ1-5; TRBD1 is a possible D gene (6 bases). The V end was cut by 1 base, the J end by 7 bases, with 14 bases between. Germline assignment: CDR1 LNHDA and CDR2 SQIVND (reference sequence). The CDR3 runs 15 residues. The CDR3 sequence: CASSIGGQGRQPQHF. CDR3 nucleotides: TGTGCCAGTAGTATAGGGGGGCAGGGGAGGCAGCCCCAGCATTTT.

This clone was picked up one time. Other DNA sequences in this specimen translate into the identical CDR3. The chain couples TRBV18 to TRBJ2-5, with 7 positions matching TRBD1. The CDR3 extends over 13 amino acids. CDR1 and CDR2 (germline): KGHSH, LQKENI. Unmatched junction bases numbered 2, after V lost 6 bases and J lost 1 base. CDR3 nucleotide sequence: TGTGCCAGCTCCCCAGGGGGCCAAGAGACCCAGTACTTC. Amino acid sequence: CASSPGGQETQYF. The full variable domain, with the rest looked up from reference TRBV18 and TRBJ2-5, is NAGVMQNPRHLVRRRGQEARLRCSPMKGHSHVYWYRQLPEEGLKFMVYLQKENIIDESGMPKERFSAEFPKEGPSILRIQQVVRGDSAAYFCASSPGGQETQYFGPGTRLLVL.

The chain combines TRBV29-1 with TRBJ1-3, with 8 bases lining up with TRBD1. V was pared by 6 bases and J by 0 bases, with 16 bases of the junction left unmatched. The CDR3 consists of 18 residues. CDR1 and CDR2 from the germline V gene are SQVTM and ANQGSEA. CDR3 in amino acids: CSVSTGTGATYSGNTIYF. The CDR3 bases are TGCAGCGTCTCTACCGGGACAGGCGCTACTTACTCTGGAAACACCATATATTTT.

The chain joins TRBV18 to TRBJ1-2; 9 bases are a match to TRBD1. The germline gives CDR1 KGHSH, CDR2 LQKENI. CDR3 size: 15 residues. The J segment lost 1 base and the V segment lost 3 bases, leaving 3 bases of the junction unmatched. This chain's CDR3 is CASSPTGGVNYGYTF. The CDR3, as DNA: TGTGCCAGCTCACCCACAGGGGGCGTTAACTATGGCTACACCTTC.